The 24 T cell receptor beta chains presented below share a single source sample, sequenced in a study of T cells expressing NK-cell markers. TCRdb re-called the 5' RACE reads; one entry per CDR3 protein, DNA not given. The sample table includes about 540,000 distinct CDR3 sequences. Sequences were obtained from blood T cells: a sorted CD56 or NKG2C T cell subset, CD4+ or CD8+ T cells, or bulk PBMC T cells (not recorded which). Every receptor here comes from a man aged 18-30 years in good health.

The V and J genes are TRBV2 and TRBJ2-1; without DNA, the TCRdb call of TRBD1 cannot be checked. Germline values: CDR1 SNHLY, CDR2 FYNNEI. This CDR3 comprises 14 residues. CDR3 residues: CASSIIDSYNEQFF.

The rearrangement joins TRBV28 to TRBJ2-6; no DNA is available, so the TRBD1 call from TCRdb remains unchecked. The V gene's germline CDR1 is MDHEN and CDR2 SYDVKM. The CDR3 extends over 16 amino acids. The CDR3 loop is CASSFMGAGGANVLTF.

The chain carries TRBV5-1 and TRBJ2-1. The CDR3 consists of 16 residues. The germline V gene has CDR1 SGHRS and CDR2 YFSETQ. CDR3 loop: CASSIGISSSYNEQFF.

CDR3 sequence reads: CASSPTRDFKNIQYF. This chain joins TRBV12-3 or TRBV12-4 and TRBJ2-4; lacking DNA, the TRBD2 call made by TCRdb goes unchecked. The CDR3 runs to 15 residues.

The CDR3 region is CSVAGQGTYNEQFF. The chain employs TRBV29-1 and TRBJ2-1; TCRdb outputs TRBD1, but without DNA this stays unchecked. Germline CDR1 reads SQVTM; CDR2 reads ANQGSEA. This CDR3 comprises 14 residues.

The chain is built from TRBV20-1 and TRBJ2-4. The CDR3 has 11 amino acids. Per germline, CDR1 DFQATT and CDR2 SNEGSKA (reference sequence). CDR3 amino acids: CSARDPLIQYF.

This chain links TRBV5-1 with TRBJ1-1; TCRdb gives TRBD1 as the D gene, but with no DNA this cannot be confirmed. Germline CDR1 is SGHRS and CDR2 is YFSETQ. This CDR3 contains 15 residues. CDR3 region: CASSLELKDRGQAFF.

The rearrangement joins TRBV19 to TRBJ2-1; TCRdb selects TRBD1, and the lack of DNA leaves this call unchecked. CDR3 size: 14 residues. Germline loops: CDR1 LNHDA, CDR2 SQIVND (reference sequence). The CDR3 region is CASTDRGLGNEQFF. The variable domain in full, completed from reference TRBV19 and TRBJ2-1, reads DGGITQSPKYLFRKEGQNVTLSCEQNLNHDAMYWYRQDPGQGLRLIYYSQIVNDFQKGDIAEGYSVSREKKESFPLTVTSAQKNPTAFYLCASTDRGLGNEQFFGPGTRLTVL.

The CDR3: CASSQLAGASDTQYF. The chain has TRBV4-1 and TRBJ2-3; TCRdb picks TRBD2, but there is no DNA to check that call. CDR1 and CDR2 from the germline V gene are MGHRA and YSYEKL. CDR3 length: 15 amino acids.

The V gene is TRBV27, the J gene TRBJ1-2. The CDR3 covers 14 residues. CDR1 is MNHEY, CDR2 SMNVEV, per germline (reference sequence). The CDR3 region is CASNLGGPSYGYTF.

V and J are TRBV6-5 and TRBJ2-3; with no DNA, the TCRdb D assignment of TRBD2 cannot be verified. This CDR3 is built from 16 residues. Germline V gene lookup returns CDR1 MNHEY and CDR2 SVGAGI. CDR3 sequence reads: CASSPTSGDITDTQYF.

The chain employs TRBV27 and TRBJ2-2; TCRdb proposes TRBD1, but this gene call is untestable without DNA. The CDR3 has 17 residues. The germline CDR1 and CDR2 sequences are MNHEY and SMNVEV (reference sequence). The CDR3 spells CASSLFQPGQGTGELFF.

The gene calls are TRBV11-2 and TRBJ2-7; TCRdb's D call, TRBD1, is unchecked because there is no DNA. Germline V CDR1 and CDR2: SGHAT, FQNNGV. CDR3 length equals 14 residues. CDR3 sequence: CASNQRGGGYEQYF. The entire variable domain, with the rest obtained from reference TRBV11-2 and TRBJ2-7, is as follows: EAGVAQSPRYKIIEKRQSVAFWCNPISGHATLYWYQQILGQGPKLLIQFQNNGVVDDSQLPKDRFSAERLKGVDSTLKIQPAKLEDSAVYLCASNQRGGGYEQYFGPGTRLTVT.

This sequence joins TRBV6-1 and TRBJ1-1; TCRdb gives TRBD1 as the D gene, but with no DNA this cannot be confirmed. CDR3 length equals 16 residues. Germline CDR1 is MNHNS and CDR2 is SASEGT. CDR3 sequence reads: CASSVPGQGGITEAFF.

This rearrangement joins TRBV12-3 or TRBV12-4 to TRBJ2-5. There are 12 residues in the CDR3. The CDR3 sequence: CASSLEMRTQYF.

This chain connects TRBV20-1 to TRBJ2-3; TCRdb indicates TRBD2, and absent DNA this call remains unverified. CDR1 and CDR2 from the germline V gene are DFQATT and SNEGSKA (reference sequence). The CDR3 is made up of 13 amino acids. CDR3: CRAGTSGTDTQYF.

The chain is built from TRBV27 and TRBJ2-7. Per germline, CDR1 MNHEY and CDR2 SMNVEV (reference sequence). The CDR3 runs to 14 residues. CDR3: CASSLGGFPYEQYF.

The J gene is TRBJ2-2, the V gene TRBV12-3 or TRBV12-4. The CDR3 is 11 residues long. The chain's CDR3 is CASSSPGELFF.

The chain joins TRBV6-1 to TRBJ1-1. The CDR3 sequence is 17 residues long. In germline, CDR1 is MNHNS, CDR2 SASEGT. CDR3 sequence: CASKRTRLTGVNTEAFF.

The chain joins TRBV6-5 to TRBJ2-5. This CDR3 region has 15 residues. Per the germline V gene, CDR1 is MNHEY and CDR2 is SVGAGI. The chain's CDR3 is CASSLRPWKAETQYF.

The CDR3 is CASSSTLSTNSMNTEAFF. The chain links TRBV9 to TRBJ1-1. The CDR3 is 18 residues long. Per germline, CDR1 SGDLS and CDR2 YYNGEE.

The chain employs TRBV5-1 and TRBJ2-7; TCRdb lists TRBD1, though no DNA is available to test this call. Germline V gives CDR1 SGHRS, CDR2 YFSETQ. The CDR3 extends over 13 amino acids. The CDR3 here is CASSPGQLIEQYF.

This chain links TRBV5-1 with TRBJ2-3. The CDR3 covers 14 residues. From germline, CDR1 is SGHRS and CDR2 YFSETQ. The CDR3 region is CASSLQIRADTQYF.

The chain joins TRBV5-1 to TRBJ2-5; TCRdb's assignment of TRBD1 cannot be checked, as there is no DNA. The CDR3 spans 15 residues. Germline CDR1 reads SGHRS; CDR2 reads YFSETQ. The CDR3 protein is CASSWGDREKETQYF.